This T cell receptor (beta chain) was retrieved from a study of T cell responses to AZD1222 COVID-19 vaccine. The data were produced by immunoSEQ multiplex PCR, yet TCRdb's version contains in-frame clones alone and is incomplete. In the table there are 100,000 to 150,000 clones, roughly 88% of which are singletons. This CDR3 comprises 14 residues. From germline, CDR1 is MNHEY and CDR2 SVGAGI. Trimming stripped 4 bases from V and 2 bases from J, with 10 bases between. The sequence was obtained from an adult in good health. This sequence joins TRBV6-5 and TRBJ2-3; a possible D gene is TRBD2 (6 bases). The specimen comprised peripheral blood, sampled on day 0 of MenACWY control vaccination. The CDR3 region is CASSSGESTDTQYF. As DNA, the CDR3 is TGTGCCAGCAGTTCGGGGGAGTCCACAGATACGCAGTATTTT.